The T cell receptor (beta chain) under discussion was sequenced for a study of molecular identifiers for immune sequencing clone quantification. About this clonotype: Its matching antigen is unknown. This may arise from a read error, as a much more abundant clone is one base away.

Sorted cells numbering roughly 18,000 to 1,100,000, with 10%, 30% or 50% RNA, yielded the naive CD8 libraries. Bulk TCR library preparation followed previously described methods with listed TCR primers. TCRdb called the PCR reads again in MiXCR, with one record for every CDR3 protein. The table shows over 600,000 distinct CDR3 sequences, with less than 20% occurring only once. Study-wide points: In CMV-specific effectors, clones above 20 copies held over 98% of molecules; naive, under 1%. Jurkat TCR RNA spiked in from one cell could reportedly be detected among 900,000 or so naive cells.

The TCR was taken from a human donor in good health. Some libraries in this study had Jurkat cell RNA spiked in. The sequencing sample was made of naive CD8+ T cells from blood, with Jurkat cell RNA spiked in. Described subset: FACS-sorted CD8+CD4-CCR7+CD45RA+ naive T cells.

CDR3 region: CSVDRRDVLGRVTDTQYF. The CDR3 bases are TGCAGCGTTGATAGGCGGGATGTGTTAGGTCGTGTCACAGATACGCAGTATTTT. The chain couples TRBV29-1 to TRBJ2-3, with D perhaps matching TRBD2 (6 bases). The CDR3 sequence is 18 residues long. CDR1 and CDR2 from the germline V gene are SQVTM and ANQGSEA. V was cut by 3 bases and J by 2 bases, with 24 bases left in between.